This T cell receptor (beta chain) was obtained from a study of OX40 agonist ivuxolimab in advanced cancers. Study findings and constraints: Relative to CD4+, CD8+ T cells held more expanded clones on average. Among the least clonally expanded were partial responders at 0.1-3.0 mg/kg.

As concerns this clone: As yet, its antigen is unknown.

The protocol was immunoSEQ multiplex PCR, while the TCRdb copy is restricted to in-frame clones and leaves out a portion. The profile shows around 100,000 clones, roughly 90% of them singletons. V lost 0 bases to trimming and J lost 2 bases, with 6 bases between them. This CDR3 is 14 amino acids long. The clonotype comes from an adult with an advanced solid tumor such as melanoma, head and neck, liver or kidney cancer. The sequencing here drew on CD4+ or CD8+ T cells sorted from blood, taken in a trial of the OX40 agonist ivuxolimab. J is TRBJ1-5 and V is TRBV5-3; D is uncertain. TRBV5-3 is marked as an open reading frame, function uncertain. In DNA form, the CDR3 reads TGTGCCAGAAGCTTGGCCAGGCGCAATCAGCCCCAGCATTTT. Protein: CARSLARRNQPQHF.